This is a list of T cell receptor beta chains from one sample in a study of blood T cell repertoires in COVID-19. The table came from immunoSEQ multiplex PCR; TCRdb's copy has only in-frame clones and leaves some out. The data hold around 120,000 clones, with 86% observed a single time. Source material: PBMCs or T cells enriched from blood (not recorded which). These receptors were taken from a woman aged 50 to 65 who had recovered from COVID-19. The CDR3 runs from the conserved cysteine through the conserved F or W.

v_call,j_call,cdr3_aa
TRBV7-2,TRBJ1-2,CASSPPGQGAPGYTF
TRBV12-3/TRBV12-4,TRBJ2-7,CASSRGSYEQYF
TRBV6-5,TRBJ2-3,CASNARGGARDTQYF
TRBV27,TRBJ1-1,CASRLLQGSQNTEAFF
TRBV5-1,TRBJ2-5,CASSPQGQETQYF
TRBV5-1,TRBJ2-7,CASTLREGYEQYF
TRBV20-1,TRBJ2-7,CSASRDGGGYEQYF
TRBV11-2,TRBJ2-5,CASSLERETQYF
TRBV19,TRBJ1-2,CASRVSGGTYGYTF
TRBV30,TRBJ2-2,CAWSAHSAGGHNTGELFF
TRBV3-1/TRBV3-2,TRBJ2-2,CASSHLQGSNTGELFF
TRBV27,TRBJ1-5,CASSPRGDSSNQPQHF
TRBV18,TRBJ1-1,CASSPSAGGSNTEAFF
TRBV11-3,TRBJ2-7,CASRFSGTGYVGNEQYF
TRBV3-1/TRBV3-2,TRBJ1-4,CASSQAGGFSEKLFF
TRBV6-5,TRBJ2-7,CASKDRGGMYEQYF
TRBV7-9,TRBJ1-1,CASSLELDRNTEAFF
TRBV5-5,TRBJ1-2,CASSPGTGSRGYTF
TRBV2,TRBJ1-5,CASTEWDINQPQHF
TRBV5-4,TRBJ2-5,CASSLKTGGTQETQYF
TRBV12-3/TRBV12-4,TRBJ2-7,CASSLGGPYEQYF
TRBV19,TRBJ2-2,CASSIGEFTGELFF
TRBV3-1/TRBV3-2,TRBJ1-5,CASSQEMEVKGSSQPQHF